A selection of T cell receptor beta chains follows, all from one sample in a study of cytomegalovirus exposure and HLA in healthy donors. The assay was immunoSEQ multiplex PCR, and TCRdb's table has in-frame clones only and misses some. Altogether about 77,000 clones are present, about 73% being singletons, with the ten largest covering around 4.2%. Sequencing was performed on PBMCs. These receptors were collected from a man between 35 and 55 years old in good health and CMV-seronegative. CDR3s leave out the opening cysteine and the closing phenylalanine or tryptophan.

V: TRBV30; J: TRBJ2-7; CDR3: AWSSQSYEQY
V: TRBV9; J: TRBJ2-3; CDR3: ASSPRTVSTDTQY
V: TRBV19; J: TRBJ1-4; CDR3: ASSIDSPTGRGEKLF
V: TRBV28; J: TRBJ2-7; CDR3: ASSLEREADSYEQY
V: TRBV2; J: TRBJ2-7; CDR3: ASSDRTSGAYEQY
V: TRBV6-6; J: TRBJ2-1; CDR3: ASSRQAYNEQF
V: TRBV27; J: TRBJ2-2; CDR3: ASSDRGLAGELF
V: TRBV5-4; J: TRBJ2-1; CDR3: ASSLGGLASSYNEQF
V: TRBV7-2; J: TRBJ2-5; CDR3: ASSRGLLEETQY
V: TRBV4-2; J: TRBJ2-6; CDR3: ASSQDGTGAGANVLT
V: TRBV7-9; J: TRBJ1-3; CDR3: ASSLTATGNTIY
V: TRBV2; J: TRBJ2-7; CDR3: ASSEPLAGATEQY
V: TRBV19; J: TRBJ1-1; CDR3: ASSSQGMNTEAF
V: TRBV19; J: TRBJ2-7; CDR3: ASSLQFQGYHEQY
V: TRBV2; J: TRBJ1-5; CDR3: ASDKDNLDDQPQH
V: TRBV7-9; J: TRBJ1-5; CDR3: ASSPDGTEYQPQH
V: TRBV2; J: TRBJ1-1; CDR3: ASSELSAGDTEAF
V: TRBV10-3; J: TRBJ1-2; CDR3: AADSNRHGYT
V: TRBV19; J: TRBJ2-3; CDR3: ASSLGSGSRTDTQY
V: TRBV7-2; J: TRBJ1-4; CDR3: ASSLGNRGSTNEKLF
V: TRBV19; J: TRBJ2-5; CDR3: ATRGTGTGNWETQY
V: TRBV27; J: TRBJ1-2; CDR3: ASSLFGTANLYGYT
V: TRBV30; J: TRBJ1-4; CDR3: AWSGRAENEKLF
V: TRBV5-4; J: TRBJ2-7; CDR3: ASSLATVAGVGEQY
V: TRBV4-3; J: TRBJ1-1; CDR3: ASSPQGATEAF
V: TRBV6-5; J: TRBJ2-7; CDR3: ASSYDRDRFQQY
V: TRBV19; J: TRBJ1-2; CDR3: AIKDRAVYGYT
V: TRBV11-2; J: TRBJ2-7; CDR3: ASSLYEQY
V: TRBV14; J: TRBJ2-5; CDR3: ASSQVGETQY
V: TRBV27; J: TRBJ2-2; CDR3: ASSSTGLSGSPGELF
V: TRBV4-3; J: TRBJ2-2; CDR3: ASSQGGGGIFGGELF
V: TRBV11-2; J: TRBJ1-3; CDR3: ASSATTGGSGNTIY
V: TRBV7-9; J: TRBJ1-5; CDR3: ASSLVIGDRLLNQPQH
V: TRBV25-1; J: TRBJ1-5; CDR3: ASSEWGSIQPQH
V: TRBV28; J: TRBJ2-7; CDR3: ASSLSGGSYEQY
V: TRBV2; J: TRBJ2-1; CDR3: ASRDGQGTYNEQF
V: TRBV29-1; J: TRBJ1-2; CDR3: SVETGRMGYGYT
V: TRBV6-1; J: TRBJ1-1; CDR3: ASSDTILFWAF
V: TRBV5-1; J: TRBJ2-3; CDR3: ASSLGTGPFSTYTQY
V: TRBV15; J: TRBJ2-3; CDR3: ATSRGYGRGISGTDTQY
V: TRBV30; J: -; CDR3: AWGRGRVGEQY
V: TRBV19; J: TRBJ2-1; CDR3: ASSRTSGGYNEQF
V: TRBV30; J: TRBJ1-3; CDR3: AWRPGGFGNTIY
V: TRBV4-3; J: TRBJ2-7; CDR3: ASSQIAGAEYEQY
V: TRBV5-1; J: TRBJ2-7; CDR3: ASSSGQSLAGLDYEQY
V: TRBV5-1; J: TRBJ1-5; CDR3: ASSLGASMDQPQH
V: TRBV28; J: TRBJ2-7; CDR3: ASSLGLAIQGQY
V: TRBV19; J: TRBJ1-1; CDR3: ATPRSDRVMNTEAF
V: TRBV6-1; J: TRBJ2-1; CDR3: ASKSIGQANNEQF
V: TRBV4-2; J: TRBJ2-3; CDR3: ASSQGLAGGPSTDTQY
V: TRBV7-3; J: TRBJ1-1; CDR3: ASAPFGVDTEAF
V: TRBV25-1; J: TRBJ2-7; CDR3: ASTGGPYEQY
V: TRBV7-9; J: TRBJ2-1; CDR3: ASSQYLGRTEYEQF
V: TRBV9; J: TRBJ1-1; CDR3: ASSRGQGNTEAF